The 6 T cell receptor beta chains given below trace back to one sample, sequenced in a study of shared clonotypes between healthy human individuals. Profiling relied on immunoSEQ multiplex PCR, and the TCRdb table lists in-frame clones only, not all of them. The table records about 1.5 million clones, around 97% of them present only once. The sequenced material came from naive CD4+ T cells sorted from blood. Sample subset: CD45RA+ positively selected. These receptors were obtained from a young man in good health.

The chain has TRBV9 and TRBJ2-2, with D maybe TRBD2 (6 bases). The CDR3 loop spans 16 amino acids. CDR1 is SGDLS and CDR2 is YYNGEE in the germline V gene. Deletions cut 4 bases from V and 4 bases from J, with 17 bases between. The CDR3 DNA follows: TGTGCCAGCAGCTTTACCGGTAGGGGAGGCACCGGGGAGCTGTTTTTT. It encodes CASSFTGRGGTGELFF.

The chain uses TRBV18 and TRBJ1-4; no firm D call. Germline loops: CDR1 KGHSH, CDR2 LQKENI. The CDR3 is 14 amino acids. Trimming removed 3 bases at V and 4 bases at J, with 9 bases between. The CDR3 bases are TGTGCCAGCTCACCTAGGCAGCTTAATGAAAAACTGTTTTTT. Translated, it gives CASSPRQLNEKLFF.

The chain couples TRBV7-9 to TRBJ1-3; D gene uncertain. Trimming cost V 0 bases and J 4 bases, with 4 bases left between them. The CDR3 extends over 13 amino acids. Per the germline V gene, CDR1 is SEHNR and CDR2 is FQNEAQ (reference sequence). Here the CDR3 DNA reads TGTGCCAGCAGCTTAGCGGGGGGAAACACCATATATTTT. Its protein product is CASSLAGGNTIYF.

The chain joins TRBV2 to TRBJ2-3; D is tentatively TRBD1 or TRBD2 (6 bases each). Trimming pared 4 bases from V and 4 bases from J, leaving 18 bases between. Germline V gene lookup returns CDR1 SNHLY and CDR2 FYNNEI. This CDR3 spans 16 amino acids. The CDR3 is CASSVDGGAGADTQYF. CDR3 DNA: TGTGCCAGCAGTGTAGACGGGGGAGCAGGGGCAGATACGCAGTATTTT.

The chain carries TRBV15 and TRBJ2-1; the match to TRBD2 covers 8 bases. This CDR3 comprises 17 residues. Germline assignment: CDR1 LNHNV and CDR2 YYDKDF (reference sequence). J lost 7 bases, V lost 6 bases, and 17 bases had no gene match. The CDR3 DNA reads TGTGCCACCAGTTGGGGTAGCGGGAATCTCCGGGGGAATGAGCAGTTCTTC. It is translated as CATSWGSGNLRGNEQFF.

The chain recombines TRBV5-4 with TRBJ2-7; 10 positions agree with TRBD1. The CDR3 has 14 amino acids. The germline gives CDR1 SGHNT, CDR2 YYREEE (reference sequence). Trimming removed 4 bases from V and 7 bases from J; junction bases left unmatched: 8. In DNA form, the CDR3 reads TGTGCCAGCAGCCGGGAGGGACAGGGGCGAGAGCAGTACTTC. Amino acid sequence: CASSREGQGREQYF.